This T cell receptor (beta chain) is drawn from a study of vaccination effects on CD4 cells after COVID-19. Study findings and constraints: After vaccination of healthy people, only 1 of 255 vaccine-induced clones cross-reacted with common cold coronaviruses.

Germline CDR1 reads SGHTS; CDR2 reads YDEGEE. This CDR3 region has 14 residues. Trimming took off 4 bases at V and 5 bases at J, with 14 bases between the two ends. Sequencing used immunoSEQ multiplex PCR; TCRdb keeps in-frame clones, though not all of them. Found here are just under 65,000 clones, roughly 75% of them singletons; the top ten hold roughly 3.5%. With the ViraFEST assay, the study expanded antigen-specific CD4+ T cells using viral peptide pools, then sequenced them. Upon completion of around 9 days in culture, CD4+ T cells were isolated. Having tested negative for nucleocapsid antibodies, the vaccine recipients showed no prior SARS-CoV-2 infection. Around 2.2 million PBMC were seeded per well and grown in the presence of roughly 10 IU/ml IL-2 and 8.5 to 10 ug/ml peptides. At days 3 and 7, half of the medium was exchanged for IL-2 medium. As for this clone: Its antigen is currently unknown.

The sample consisted of CD4+ T cells from PBMCs cultured with HCoV-OC43 spike peptides, taken before COVID-19 vaccination. Subset noted: HCoV-OC43 spike overlapping peptide pool stimulation. V and J are TRBV5-8 and TRBJ2-3, with unresolved D. The sequence came from a human donor who received a COVID-19 vaccine. CDR3 in amino acids: CASSPLGPEDTQYF. CDR3 in DNA: TGTGCCAGCAGCCCGCTAGGGCCGGAAGATACGCAGTATTTT.